This passage covers 21 T cell receptor beta chains from one sample sequenced in a study of Graves' ophthalmopathy and Graves' hyperthyroidism. From RNA, the CDR3 regions of TCR beta chains were amplified and sequenced. HTBI-primed RT-PCR formed the first round, and a multiplex PCR formed the second. TCRdb redid the calling of the multiplex PCR reads with MiXCR, one entry per CDR3 protein. In the table there are some 390,000 distinct CDR3 sequences, around 16% of which are singletons. The specimen was peripheral blood. These receptors were collected from a woman younger than 35 with Graves' ophthalmopathy.

This clonotype has a count of ten or more. The chain is built from TRBV6-2 or TRBV6-3 and TRBJ1-5, with 7 bases fitting TRBD1. J lost 6 bases, V lost 1 base, and 3 bases had no gene match. CDR3 length: 14 amino acids. Germline assignment: CDR1 MNHEY and CDR2 SVGEGT. The CDR3 region is CASSYLGGPQPQHF. The CDR3, as DNA: TGTGCCAGCAGTTACTTAGGGGGCCCTCAGCCCCAGCATTTT.

This clonotype has ten or more counts. V usage is TRBV5-1 and J usage is TRBJ2-7, with D possibly matching TRBD2 (6 bases). Germline assignment: CDR1 SGHRS and CDR2 YFSETQ. This CDR3 comprises 15 residues. Trimming left V 4 bases short and J 1 base short, with 15 bases between. CDR3 region: CASSLTGGSSYEQYF. The DNA of the CDR3 is TGCGCCAGCAGCCTGACTGGGGGGTCGTCCTACGAGCAGTACTTC.

This clonotype was detected ten times or more. The chain combines TRBV19 with TRBJ1-3; D is undetermined. The ends were cut back, 6 bases at V and 0 bases at J, with 9 bases in the middle. Looked up from germline, CDR1 is LNHDA and CDR2 is SQIVND (reference sequence). This CDR3 comprises 14 residues. In DNA form, the CDR3 reads TGTGCCAGTAGCTGGAGAGTCTCTGGAAACACCATATATTTT. Translating it yields CASSWRVSGNTIYF.

The table lists this clonotype with many counts. The V gene is TRBV7-2, the J gene TRBJ2-7; tentatively, D is TRBD1 or TRBD2 (6 bases each). CDR1 is SGHTA and CDR2 is FQGNSA in the germline V gene. The CDR3 has 15 residues. V lost 2 bases and J lost 0, with 11 bases in between. This CDR3 reads CASSLRGATSYEQYF. The CDR3 DNA follows: TGTGCCAGCAGCTTAAGGGGGGCCACCTCCTACGAGCAGTACTTC.

Ten or more counts support this clonotype. V gene TRBV28 combines with J gene TRBJ2-7; D possibly corresponds to TRBD1 (5 bases). V was cut by 6 bases and J by 2 bases, with 14 bases left in between. This CDR3 spans 14 amino acids. Germline V gene sequence: CDR1 MDHEN, CDR2 SYDVKM. The CDR3 DNA reads TGTGCCAGCAGGACTCTGGCAGGGCCCTACGAGCAGTACTTC. Protein sequence: CASRTLAGPYEQYF.

At least ten counts were recorded for this clonotype. The chain uses TRBV29-1 and TRBJ1-3, with D tentatively TRBD1 (6 bases). CDR3 length: 13 residues. Per germline, CDR1 SQVTM and CDR2 ANQGSEA. This CDR3 reads CTATRGTGNTIYF. Here the CDR3 DNA reads TGCACCGCGACGAGGGGGACAGGAAACACCATATATTTT. The entire variable domain, with the rest obtained from reference TRBV29-1 and TRBJ1-3, is as follows: SAVISQKPSRDICQRGTSLTIQCQVDSQVTMMFWYRQQPGQSLTLIATANQGSEATYESGFVIDKFPISRPNLTFSTLTVSNMSPEDSSIYLCTATRGTGNTIYFGEGSWLTVV.

This clonotype appeared many times. The rearrangement joins TRBV19 to TRBJ1-6; TRBD1 might be the D (6 bases). V gave up 8 bases and J gave up 7 bases, with 9 bases separating them. The CDR3 has 12 residues. Germline V CDR1 and CDR2: LNHDA, SQIVND (reference sequence). CDR3 in amino acids: CASRDTNSPLHF. The CDR3 coding sequence is TGTGCCAGTCGGGACACCAATTCACCCCTCCACTTT.

The sample holds many counts of this clonotype. J is TRBJ2-7 and V is TRBV24-1, with TRBD2 matching over 9 bases. From germline, CDR1 is KGHDR and CDR2 SFDVKD. The ends lost 11 bases at V and 5 bases at J; junction bases unmatched: 9. CDR3 length equals 13 residues. The chain's CDR3 is CAISSGARDEQYF. The CDR3 nucleotides are TGTGCCATCTCTAGCGGGGCGAGGGACGAGCAGTACTTC.

This clonotype was recorded many times. The rearrangement links TRBV10-3 to TRBJ2-5, with TRBD2 matching over 15 bases. The CDR3 length is 14 residues. The germline CDR1 and CDR2 sequences are ENHRY and SYGVKD. The V segment lost 6 bases and the J segment 5 bases; nucleotides outside the gene matches: 1. Here the CDR3 reads CAISGTSGRETQYF. CDR3 nucleotide sequence: TGTGCCATCAGCGGGACTAGCGGGAGGGAGACCCAGTACTTC.

This clonotype appeared many times. The chain links TRBV29-1 to TRBJ2-7, with TRBD1 identical over 12 bases. From germline, CDR1 is SQVTM and CDR2 ANQGSEA. The CDR3 runs to 14 residues. V trimming: 4 bases; J trimming: 4 bases; junction bases outside the gene matches: 5. The CDR3 sequence: CSVVGTGGNYEQYF. CDR3 coding DNA: TGCAGCGTTGTAGGGACAGGGGGCAATTACGAGCAGTACTTC.

V usage is TRBV6-2 or TRBV6-3 and J usage is TRBJ1-5, with D possibly matching TRBD1 (5 bases). The V and J ends lost 0 bases and 10 bases respectively, with 13 bases between them. This CDR3 has 14 residues. Germline CDR1 and CDR2: MNHEY and SVGEGT. The CDR3 coding sequence is TGTGCCAGCAGTTACTCGACTTACGGACATCCCCAGCATTTT. Protein product: CASSYSTYGHPQHF.

This clonotype was observed at least ten times. The V call is TRBV5-8, the J call TRBJ1-2; D not resolved. Germline V gene sequence: CDR1 SGHTS, CDR2 YDEGEE. Trimming left V 0 bases short and J 3 bases short, with 12 bases between. The CDR3 consists of 15 residues. CDR3 amino acids: CASSLAWRVDYGYTF. As DNA, the CDR3 is TGTGCCAGCAGCTTGGCCTGGAGGGTAGACTATGGCTACACCTTC.

This clonotype was found many times. The chain is built from TRBV6-2 or TRBV6-3 and TRBJ1-2; TRBD1 is a possible D gene (6 bases). The germline V and J ends were trimmed by 0 bases and 6 bases, with 26 bases remaining between them. Germline loops: CDR1 MNHEY, CDR2 SVGEGT. CDR3 size: 19 residues. The CDR3, as DNA: TGTGCCAGCAGTTACTCGGCGGGGGCGGGGACGAGGATAAGGAATGGCTACACCTTC. Translating gives CASSYSAGAGTRIRNGYTF.

This clonotype occurred many times. This sequence joins TRBV20-1 and TRBJ2-7; D may match TRBD1 or TRBD2 (6 bases each). The V gene's germline CDR1 is DFQATT and CDR2 SNEGSKA (reference sequence). V lost 5 bases, J lost 4 bases, and 24 bases lay in between. The CDR3 has 16 residues. As DNA, the CDR3 is TGCAGTGCTGTAAGGGGGGAGACTAGATCTTCTTACGAGCAGTACTTC. This codes for CSAVRGETRSSYEQYF.

The table lists this clonotype with many counts. The chain couples TRBV30 to TRBJ2-7; 8 bases are a match to TRBD2. The CDR3 runs to 15 residues. V lost 2 bases to trimming and J lost 2 bases; unmatched junction nucleotides: 8. CDR1 GTSNPN and CDR2 SVGIG come from the germline V gene (reference sequence). The CDR3 coding sequence is TGTGCCTGGAGTCCAGGACTAGCAGTAACCTACGAGCAGTACTTC. Translated: CAWSPGLAVTYEQYF.

This clonotype has a count of ten or more. The rearrangement uses TRBV2 and TRBJ2-7; no reliable D call. There are 14 residues in the CDR3. The germline V gene has CDR1 SNHLY and CDR2 FYNNEI. Trimming removed 1 base from V and 0 bases from J, with 7 bases in between. The CDR3 region has the DNA TGTGCCAGCAGTGAAGGTCTCAACTCCTACGAGCAGTACTTC. Protein sequence: CASSEGLNSYEQYF.

This clonotype was counted ten times or more. This chain connects TRBV10-3 to TRBJ1-1; D perhaps matches TRBD1 (5 bases). The CDR3 is 14 residues long. Germline CDR1 and CDR2: ENHRY and SYGVKD. V gave up 6 bases and J gave up 4 bases, with 15 bases separating them. The CDR3: CAISYQGMATEAFF. The CDR3 coding sequence is TGTGCCATCAGCTACCAGGGCATGGCCACTGAAGCTTTCTTT.

This clonotype showed up many times. The germline gene is not matched at one end of the junction; a read error may be the cause. The chain uses TRBV28 and TRBJ2-6, with TRBD1 matching over 7 bases. The CDR3 covers 12 residues. In germline, CDR1 is MDHEN, CDR2 SYDVKM. CDR3: CASKGAASVLTF. The CDR3, as DNA: TGTGCCAGCAAGGGGGCCGCCAGCGTCCTGACTTTC.

This clonotype was counted many times. The chain links TRBV6-1 to TRBJ2-7, with 7 nucleotides matching TRBD1. Losses at the gene ends were 4 bases for V and 5 bases for J; bases not matched to a gene: 5. This CDR3 has 13 residues. Per germline, CDR1 MNHNS and CDR2 SASEGT. The CDR3 region has the DNA TGTGCCAGCAGTGCGGGGACAGTAGACGAGCAGTACTTC. Its protein is CASSAGTVDEQYF.

This clonotype has ten or more counts. V gene TRBV6-2 or TRBV6-3 combines with J gene TRBJ1-1; D perhaps matches TRBD1 (5 bases). Per germline, CDR1 MNHEY and CDR2 SVGEGT. With 0 bases removed from V and 7 bases from J, the gap between germline ends came to 9 bases. The CDR3 is 13 amino acids. The CDR3: CASSYSWGFEAFF. CDR3 sequence (DNA): TGTGCCAGCAGTTACTCCTGGGGGTTTGAAGCTTTCTTT.

The chain employs TRBV9 and TRBJ1-1; D possibly corresponds to TRBD1 (5 bases). Trimming pared 4 bases from V and 7 bases from J, leaving 17 bases between. In germline, CDR1 is SGDLS, CDR2 YYNGEE. The CDR3 spans 14 residues. This CDR3 is CASSRDPRSNEAFF. The CDR3 nucleotides are TGTGCCAGCAGCCGGGACCCCAGGTCGAATGAAGCTTTCTTT.